This is a list of T cell receptor beta chains from one sample in a study of breast tumors, draining lymph nodes, adjacent tissues. In TCRdb, the multiplex PCR reads were re-called with MiXCR into one record per CDR3 protein. The sample holds fewer than 250,000 distinct CDR3 sequences, about 34% seen once. Material for sequencing was axillary lymph node tissue. These receptors came from a female donor with breast cancer. Some clones in this sample may be carry-over from other donors' samples. The CDR3 runs from the conserved cysteine through the conserved F or W. Each record gives: clone size, D gene, J gene, V gene, CDR3 DNA, CDR3 protein. The D gene is left open where the match is weak. Not every row has a clone size; where given, it reads once, few, many or a size class.

>many|NA|TRBJ1-6|TRBV19
TGTGCCAGTAGTATAGTCCCGGGGGCGATTCGTAATTCACCCCTCCACTTT
CASSIVPGAIRNSPLHF
>many|NA|TRBJ2-2|TRBV19
TGTGCCAGTAGTATAGATGTACTCCTGAGGGGCGGGGAGCTGTTTTTT
CASSIDVLLRGGELFF
>NA|TRBD1|TRBJ2-6|TRBV7-2
TGTGCCAGCAGCTTAGCGCCGGGACAGGGGGCTTGTTCTGGGGCCAACGTCCTGACTTTC
CASSLAPGQGACSGANVLTF
>many|NA|TRBJ1-5|TRBV18
TGTGCCAGCTCACCACCCGGGACCCCGAATCAGCCCCAGCATTTT
CASSPPGTPNQPQHF
>many|TRBD2|TRBJ2-1|TRBV3-1
TGTGCCAGCAGCCAAGGGACTAGTAAGTTTGAGCAGTTCTTC
CASSQGTSKFEQFF
>many|TRBD1|TRBJ1-2|TRBV3-1
TGTGCCAGCAGCCTACAGGGGGCGGCGTATGGCTACACCTTC
CASSLQGAAYGYTF
>once|NA|TRBJ2-5|TRBV9
TGTGCCAGCAGCGTTTGGTCAGGGGGGGGTGAAAAAGAGACCCAGTACTTC
CASSVWSGGGEKETQYF
>NA|TRBD1|TRBJ1-2|TRBV7-8
TGTGCCAGCAGCTTAGGCGGGACAGCCAGCTACACCTTC
CASSLGGTASYTF
>few|NA|TRBJ1-2|TRBV6-2/TRBV6-3
TGTGCCAGCAGTCACCCCGCAGAAATATATGGCTACACCTTC
CASSHPAEIYGYTF
>few|NA|TRBJ2-2|TRBV4-3
TGCGCCAGCAGCCTTTCGGCTAGTTGGACCGGGGAGCTGTTTTTT
CASSLSASWTGELFF
>many|TRBD2|TRBJ2-7|TRBV2
TGTGCCAGCAGAACCCGGGAGGACTCCTACGAGCAGTACTTC
CASRTREDSYEQYF
>NA|NA|TRBJ2-5|TRBV10-3
TGTGCCATCAGTGAGGGGCCAGAGAGGGGAGAGACCCAGCGCTTC
CAISEGPERGETQRF
>many|TRBD2|TRBJ2-1|TRBV20-1
TGCAGTGCTAGGGCAGCGGGAGTGAACGGTGAGCAGTTCTTC
CSARAAGVNGEQFF
>many|NA|TRBJ2-3|TRBV20-1
TGCAGTGCTTTATCGGGCACAGATACGCAGTATTTT
CSALSGTDTQYF
>NA|TRBD1|TRBJ1-6|TRBV3-1
TGTGCCAGCAGCCCATGGACAGGGTGGTCACCCCTCCACTTT
CASSPWTGWSPLHF
>many|TRBD2|TRBJ2-7|TRBV18
TGTGCCAGCTCCCTCGGCGGGACTAGCGGGAATGCGCAGTACTTC
CASSLGGTSGNAQYF
>NA|NA|TRBJ2-1|TRBV2
TGTGCCAGTGTCCAGGCGACAGATCGCGATGAGCAGTTCTTC
CASVQATDRDEQFF
>once|NA|TRBJ1-5|TRBV9
NA
CASSVAQGTNQPPHF
>many|TRBD2|TRBJ2-2|TRBV2
TGTGCCAGCAAGTCACTAGCGGGAGCGAGTACTGGGGGGGAGCTGTTTTTT
CASKSLAGASTGGELFF
>NA|NA|TRBJ2-5|TRBV5-8
TGTGCCAGCAGCTTGAGAGGGGAGGGGGAGACCCAGTGCTTC
CASSLRGEGETQCF
>many|NA|TRBJ1-2|TRBV5-4
TGTGCCAGCAGCGCTACCAGGCGTTCTAACTATGGCTACACCTTC
CASSATRRSNYGYTF
>many|NA|TRBJ1-4|TRBV19
TGTGCCAGTAGTATTCACAGACATAATGAAAAACTGTTTTTT
CASSIHRHNEKLFF
>NA|NA|TRBJ1-5|TRBV15
TGTGCCACCAGCAGCACGACCCGAGGAAAAGAACCCCAGCATTTT
CATSSTTRGKEPQHF
>many|TRBD2|TRBJ2-1|TRBV12-3/TRBV12-4
TGTGCCAGCAGCCTACTAGCGGGAGGCATAAATGAGCAGTTCTTC
CASSLLAGGINEQFF
>many|NA|TRBJ2-5|TRBV30
TGTGCCTGGAGTGGACAAGAGACCCAGTACTTC
CAWSGQETQYF
>NA|TRBD2|TRBJ2-5|TRBV7-3
TGTGCCAGCAGCCCGTCTAGCGGCGGGTACCAAGGGACCCAGTACTTC
CASSPSSGGYQGTQYF
>once|TRBD2|TRBJ2-6|TRBV9
TGTGCCAGCAGCCGGAGCAGCGGGGGGGCTGGGGCCAACGTCCTGACTTTC
CASSRSSGGAGANVLTF
>many|NA|TRBJ1-2|TRBV2
TGTGCCAGCAGTGGTGGTCTCGGCTACACCTTC
CASSGGLGYTF
>many|NA|TRBJ1-5|TRBV28
TGTGCCAGCACCCCTAATAGGGGCGATCAGCCCCAGCATTTT
CASTPNRGDQPQHF
>NA|NA|TRBJ1-2|TRBV9
TGTGCCTTGGGGGTTATCTCCCCTCCCCTTGAAGGCTACACCTTC
CALGVISPPLEGYTF
>many|NA|TRBJ1-4|TRBV19
TGTGCCAGTAGTATAGATCCGAGACGAACTAATGAAAAACTGTTTTTT
CASSIDPRRTNEKLFF
>many|TRBD2|TRBJ2-3|TRBV5-4
TGTGCCAGCAGCCCGGGGGGTTGGGCTAGCGGGACTGTTACGCAGTATTTT
CASSPGGWASGTVTQYF
>many|NA|TRBJ2-7|TRBV20-1
TGCAGTGCGTACCTAGCGAAAGGCTCCTACGAGCAGTACTTC
CSAYLAKGSYEQYF
>many|TRBD2|TRBJ2-3|TRBV20-1
TGCAGTGCCCCAAACCTAGCGGTCACAGATACGCAGTATTTT
CSAPNLAVTDTQYF
>many|NA|TRBJ1-4|TRBV11-2
TGTGCCAGCAGCCGACTAGCGGGAACTAATGAAAAACTGTTTTTT
CASSRLAGTNEKLFF
>many|TRBD2|TRBJ2-3|TRBV7-9
TGTGCCAGCAGCTTAGACCTAGCGGGACCCACAGATACGCAGTATTTT
CASSLDLAGPTDTQYF
>many|NA|TRBJ2-5|TRBV20-1
TGCAGTGCTAGAATTGGGAGAGAGACCCAGTACTTC
CSARIGRETQYF
>many|NA|TRBJ2-7|TRBV29-1
TGCAGCGTTGAGGCGGACAGAGCCTACGAGCAGTACTTC
CSVEADRAYEQYF
>many|TRBD2|TRBJ2-1|TRBV5-1
TGCGCCAGCAGCAAATTAGCGGGAAACAATGAGCAGTTCTTC
CASSKLAGNNEQFF
>many|TRBD2|TRBJ2-3|TRBV11-2
TGTGCCAGCAGCTTAGCCCGGGGCACAAGGGCTAGCGGAGGCACAGATACGCAGTATTTT
CASSLARGTRASGGTDTQYF
>NA|TRBD2|TRBJ2-5|TRBV20-1
TGCAGTGCTAGAGAACCTAGCGGAGATACGAGAACCCAGTACTTC
CSAREPSGDTRTQYF
>many|TRBD2|TRBJ2-1|TRBV29-1
TGCAGCGTTACTAGCGGAAGATACAATGAGCAGTTCTTC
CSVTSGRYNEQFF
>many|TRBD1|TRBJ2-6|TRBV6-2/TRBV6-3
TGTGCCAGCAGTTCGCCGGGACAGGGTCCCTCTGGGGCCAACGTCCTGACTTTC
CASSSPGQGPSGANVLTF
>many|NA|TRBJ2-1|TRBV20-1
TGCAGTGCTAAAGCCGGGAGTAACTCCTACAATGAGCAGTTCTTC
CSAKAGSNSYNEQFF
>few|NA|TRBJ2-5|TRBV12-3/TRBV12-4
TGTGCCAGCACCATAAGGAGGGTCGGGGCGGAGACCCAGTACTTC
CASTIRRVGAETQYF
>many|TRBD1|TRBJ1-5|TRBV4-1
TGCGCCAGCAGCCAAGGGACAGGGAATCAGCCCCAGCATTTT
CASSQGTGNQPQHF
>NA|TRBD2|TRBJ2-1|TRBV25-1
TGTGCCAGCAGTGAATATTCCCATAGCGGGAGGGCCTTTGAGCAGTTCTTC
CASSEYSHSGRAFEQFF
>many|NA|TRBJ2-5|TRBV6-1
TGTGCCAGCAGTGGCGGCGCGTCTAAAGAGACCCAGTACTTC
CASSGGASKETQYF
>many|TRBD2|TRBJ2-3|TRBV7-9
TGTGCCAGCAGCTGGGGACTAGAAACAGATACGCAGTATTTT
CASSWGLETDTQYF
>NA|TRBD1|TRBJ2-5|TRBV25-1
TGTGCCAGCAGTGAGACCGGGACAGGTAAAGAGACCCAGTACTTC
CASSETGTGKETQYF
>once|TRBD2|TRBJ2-5|TRBV20-1
TGCAGTGCCGAAGGGACTAGCCAAGAGACCCAGTACTTC
CSAEGTSQETQYF
>many|TRBD1|TRBJ1-5|TRBV6-1
TGTGCCAGCAGGGCCGGGACAGGGGGCTTTAGCAATCAGCCCCAGCATTTT
CASRAGTGGFSNQPQHF